Following are 21 T cell receptor beta chains from one sample sequenced in a study of human thymus T cells. In corrective heart surgery, resections were taken, and these provided the thymus tissue. The repertoire was sequenced with immunoSEQ multiplex PCR; TCRdb's copy has only in-frame clones and lacks some. Of roughly 130,000 clones detected, approximately 96% appear once; the ten largest clones hold 0.02% to 0.03%. What was sequenced was thymus tissue. The receptors derive from a boy younger than two with a congenital heart defect but otherwise immunologically healthy.

The chain joins TRBV4-2 to TRBJ1-6; TRBD1 agrees at 7 bases. The germline gives CDR1 LGHNA, CDR2 YNFKEQ. This CDR3 spans 19 amino acids. V lost 1 base and J lost 0; bases outside the gene matches: 9. CDR3 sequence: CASSQASQGVSSYNSPLHF. CDR3 sequence (DNA): TGTGCCAGCAGCCAAGCCAGCCAGGGGGTGAGCTCCTATAATTCACCCCTCCACTTT.

V usage is TRBV28 and J usage is TRBJ2-2; 7 bases map to TRBD2. Trimming at V came to 7 bases and at J to 8 bases, leaving 7 bases not matched to a gene. Germline V gene lookup returns CDR1 MDHEN and CDR2 SYDVKM. The CDR3 covers 13 residues. As DNA, the CDR3 is TGTGCCAGCACCGACCTCGGGAGGGGGGAGCTGTTTTTT. Protein: CASTDLGRGELFF.

The chain carries TRBV4-3 and TRBJ2-1; D call uncertain. Germline CDR1 is LGHNA and CDR2 is YSLEER. This CDR3 has 15 residues. Trimming removed 0 bases from V and 5 bases from J, with 11 bases in between. This CDR3 reads CASSQERLSDNEQFF. The CDR3 DNA sequence: TGCGCCAGCAGCCAAGAAAGGCTTTCGGACAATGAGCAGTTCTTC.

This clone was counted once. V usage is TRBV7-9 and J usage is TRBJ2-2, with TRBD2 as a possible D gene (5 bases). The CDR3 is 16 residues long. The germline gives CDR1 SEHNR, CDR2 FQNEAQ (reference sequence). With 5 bases removed from V and 3 bases from J, the gap between germline ends came to 16 bases. Written as DNA, the CDR3 is TGTGCCAGCAGCATTTCGGACTGGAGGTACACCGGGGAGCTGTTTTTT. Translating gives CASSISDWRYTGELFF.

The gene calls are TRBV29-1 and TRBJ2-1, with 11 bases identical to TRBD1. CDR3 size: 13 residues. V lost 7 bases, J lost 3 bases, and 2 bases stayed unmatched. Germline-derived CDR1 and CDR2 are SQVTM and ANQGSEA. CDR3: CSAGTGGYNEQFF. The CDR3 nucleotides are TGCAGCGCTGGGACAGGGGGCTACAATGAGCAGTTCTTC.

The rearrangement joins TRBV28 to TRBJ2-2; no definite D call. The CDR3 totals 12 residues. The germline V gene has CDR1 MDHEN and CDR2 SYDVKM. The V end lost 7 bases, the J end lost 1 base, and 4 bases lay between the germline ends. The CDR3 loop is CASKLNTGELFF. CDR3 coding DNA: TGTGCCAGCAAATTGAACACCGGGGAGCTGTTTTTT.

V gene TRBV5-1 combines with J gene TRBJ2-1; 9 bases line up with TRBD2. CDR3 size: 16 residues. The V segment lost 0 bases and the J segment 5 bases; nucleotides outside the gene matches: 6. Germline V gene data show CDR1 as SGHRS and CDR2 as YFSETQ. CDR3 amino acids: CASSLGGGGAHNEQFF. The CDR3 nucleotides read TGCGCCAGCAGCTTGGGCGGCGGGGGGGCCCACAATGAGCAGTTCTTC. Full variable domain (remainder filled in from reference TRBV5-1 and TRBJ2-1): KAGVTQTPRYLIKTRGQQVTLSCSPISGHRSVSWYQQTPGQGLQFLFEYFSETQRNKGNFPGRFSGRQFSNSRSEMNVSTLELGDSALYLCASSLGGGGAHNEQFFGPGTRLTVL.

The rearrangement joins TRBV15 to TRBJ2-1; no reliable D call. With 5 bases removed from V and 5 bases from J, the gap between germline ends came to 10 bases. Looked up from germline, CDR1 is LNHNV and CDR2 is YYDKDF (reference sequence). The CDR3 is made up of 13 amino acids. CDR3 nucleotides: TGTGCCACCAGCGAAACCGGACACAATGAGCAGTTCTTC. The encoded protein is CATSETGHNEQFF.

This chain links TRBV7-9 with TRBJ2-7; D is perhaps TRBD1 or TRBD2 (5 bases each). CDR1 and CDR2 (germline): SEHNR, FQNEAQ (reference sequence). The V end was cut by 2 bases, the J end by 7 bases, with 18 bases between. The CDR3 length is 15 residues. The CDR3 reads CASSLTNPGQQEQYF. The CDR3 DNA is TGTGCCAGCAGCTTAACGAATCCGGGGCAGCAGGAGCAGTACTTC.

This chain connects TRBV15 to TRBJ1-5; TRBD1 matches at 10 bases. This CDR3 is built from 16 residues. Unmatched junction bases numbered 7, after V lost 3 bases and J lost 5 bases. From germline, CDR1 is LNHNV and CDR2 YYDKDF (reference sequence). The CDR3 DNA follows: TGTGCCACCAGCAGCTACCCCGGACAGGGGGATCAGCCCCAGCATTTT. This encodes CATSSYPGQGDQPQHF.

The rearrangement joins TRBV9 to TRBJ2-1, with 10 bases lining up with TRBD1. The CDR3 totals 16 residues. V lost 4 bases to trimming and J lost 7 bases; unmatched junction nucleotides: 11. Germline CDR1 and CDR2: SGDLS and YYNGEE. The CDR3 DNA reads TGTGCCAGCAGCCACCCTGGTGACAGGGGGCGGAATGAGCAGTTCTTC. It codes for CASSHPGDRGRNEQFF.

CDR3 loop: CASRGGHRNTEAFF. The CDR3 DNA reads as TGCGCCAGCAGGGGCGGACACCGGAACACTGAAGCTTTCTTT. This chain links TRBV4-1 with TRBJ1-1; a weak D match, TRBD1 (5 bases). This CDR3 has 14 amino acids. In germline, CDR1 is MGHRA, CDR2 YSYEKL. The germline V and J ends were trimmed by 6 bases and 1 base, with 12 bases remaining between them.

V and J are TRBV28 and TRBJ2-5; the match to TRBD1 covers 7 bases. Germline V gene sequence: CDR1 MDHEN, CDR2 SYDVKM. This CDR3 region has 14 residues. V lost 4 bases to trimming and J lost 3 bases; unmatched junction nucleotides: 5. This chain's CDR3 is CASSSSGTEETQYF. In DNA form, the CDR3 reads TGTGCCAGCAGTTCTTCCGGGACAGAAGAGACCCAGTACTTC.

The chain is built from TRBV19 and TRBJ1-2; D unclear. Germline CDR1 reads LNHDA; CDR2 reads SQIVND (reference sequence). With 7 bases removed from V and 8 bases from J, the gap between germline ends came to 20 bases. The length of the CDR3 is 14 residues. CDR3 loop: CASTTLPERRGYTF. In DNA form, the CDR3 reads TGTGCCAGTACCACCCTACCGGAAAGAAGAGGCTACACCTTC.

This clone appeared a single time. This chain links TRBV7-9 with TRBJ2-1, with 10 bases fitting TRBD2. CDR1 is SEHNR and CDR2 is FQNEAQ in the germline V gene (reference sequence). The CDR3 consists of 16 residues. V lost 5 bases, J lost 9 bases, and 13 bases stayed unmatched. The CDR3 reads CASSPRLAGSGGEQFF. The CDR3 coding sequence is TGTGCCAGCAGCCCGAGACTAGCGGGCTCCGGGGGTGAGCAGTTCTTC.

V usage is TRBV16 and J usage is TRBJ2-5, with TRBD2 identical over 7 bases. The germline V gene encodes CDR1 KGHSY and CDR2 FQNENV. V shed 4 bases, J shed 1 base, and the junction held 6 bases outside the gene matches. The length of the CDR3 is 15 residues. CDR3 in amino acids: CASSRTPGGQETQYF. CDR3 in DNA: TGTGCCAGCAGCCGAACCCCGGGGGGCCAAGAGACCCAGTACTTC.

The genes are TRBV6-5 and TRBJ2-7; D call uncertain. CDR1 and CDR2 from the germline V gene are MNHEY and SVGAGI. The CDR3 consists of 12 residues. V was cut by 8 bases and J by 0 bases, with 8 bases left in between. The CDR3 sequence is CASSNSSYEQYF. Written as DNA, the CDR3 is TGTGCCAGCTCTAACAGCTCCTACGAGCAGTACTTC.

The chain carries TRBV30 and TRBJ2-2, with 10 bases that match TRBD2. CDR1 is GTSNPN, CDR2 SVGIG, per germline (reference sequence). The V segment lost 7 bases and the J segment 1 base; nucleotides outside the gene matches: 3. This CDR3 has 14 amino acids. The CDR3 DNA reads TGTGCCTTATTAGCGGGGGGGAACACCGGGGAGCTGTTTTTT. Translated: CALLAGGNTGELFF.

The chain recombines TRBV6-1 with TRBJ2-7, with 7 bases lining up with TRBD2. The J segment lost 3 bases and the V segment lost 1 base, leaving 18 bases of the junction unmatched. In germline, CDR1 is MNHNS, CDR2 SASEGT. CDR3 size: 19 residues. The CDR3 coding sequence is TGTGCCAGCAGTGAAGGCCCTCTCCCAGGGCTAGCGGACTTCTACGAGCAGTACTTC. The encoded protein is CASSEGPLPGLADFYEQYF.

This chain joins TRBV5-6 and TRBJ2-7; 7 bases fit TRBD2. CDR1 and CDR2 (germline): SGHDT, YYEEEE. The ends lost 0 bases at V and 0 bases at J; junction bases unmatched: 3. The CDR3 has 15 residues. CDR3 sequence: CASSLASGISYEQYF. CDR3 coding DNA: TGTGCCAGCAGCTTGGCTAGCGGAATCTCCTACGAGCAGTACTTC.

The chain recombines TRBV7-9 with TRBJ1-4; D possibly corresponds to TRBD1 (6 bases). V was pared by 5 bases and J by 4 bases, with 11 bases between. The CDR3 is 14 residues long. Germline values: CDR1 SEHNR, CDR2 FQNEAQ (reference sequence). CDR3 residues: CASSPGHFNEKLFF. CDR3 coding DNA: TGTGCCAGCAGCCCGGGACACTTTAATGAAAAACTGTTTTTT.